The 21 T cell receptor beta chains given below trace back to one sample, sequenced in a study of T cells expressing NK-cell markers. Reanalyzing the 5' RACE reads, TCRdb keeps one entry per CDR3 protein, without DNA. Seen in this sample are some 300,000 distinct CDR3 sequences; the ten most common clones hold 0.39%. Sequencing used blood T cells: a sorted CD56 or NKG2C T cell subset, CD4+ or CD8+ T cells, or bulk PBMC T cells (not recorded which). These receptors originate from a man younger than 35 in good health.

V usage is TRBV3-1 and J usage is TRBJ1-1; TCRdb outputs TRBD1, but without DNA this stays unchecked. Germline V gene lookup returns CDR1 LGHDT and CDR2 YNNKEL (reference sequence). This CDR3 has 15 amino acids. The CDR3 spells CASSQKGGTGTEAFF.

The V call is TRBV20-1, the J call TRBJ2-1; TCRdb's D gene call, TRBD1, goes unchecked for lack of DNA. This CDR3 contains 14 residues. Germline CDR1 and CDR2: DFQATT and SNEGSKA (reference sequence). CDR3 in amino acids: CSARGNRGFSEQFF.

The chain links TRBV6-1 to TRBJ1-5; without DNA, the TCRdb call of TRBD1 cannot be checked. Germline V gene data show CDR1 as MNHNS and CDR2 as SASEGT. The CDR3 runs to 13 residues. The chain's CDR3 is CASDRERAQPQHF.

The CDR3 reads CASSFGGGGSTGELFF. The chain is built from TRBV12-3 or TRBV12-4 and TRBJ2-2; the D call of TRBD1 rests on TCRdb alone, since no DNA is present to check it. CDR3 length: 16 amino acids.

V and J are TRBV5-5 and TRBJ2-7. This CDR3 has 13 amino acids. Per the germline V gene, CDR1 is SGHKS and CDR2 is YYEKEE (reference sequence). CDR3 residues: CASRSTAAYEQYF.

This chain links TRBV9 with TRBJ2-3; TCRdb returns TRBD1, unconfirmable since there is no DNA. Germline values: CDR1 SGDLS, CDR2 YYNGEE. The CDR3 runs 17 residues. The CDR3 here is CASSVGRGSRATDTQYF.

The chain uses TRBV30 and TRBJ2-4; without DNA, the TCRdb call of TRBD2 cannot be checked. The CDR3 has 17 residues. Germline loops: CDR1 GTSNPN, CDR2 SVGIG (reference sequence). Here the CDR3 reads CAWIGAGKTLAKNIQYF.

This chain links TRBV29-1 with TRBJ2-2. The CDR3 sequence is 13 residues long. Germline lookup yields CDR1 SQVTM and CDR2 ANQGSEA. The CDR3 spells CSVATLNSGELFF.

The chain couples TRBV19 to TRBJ2-3; the TRBD2 assignment by TCRdb is unverifiable without DNA. CDR3 length: 13 amino acids. Germline V gives CDR1 LNHDA, CDR2 SQIVND (reference sequence). The CDR3: CASRSGSTDTQYF.

V usage is TRBV11-2 and J usage is TRBJ1-3; TCRdb's D call, TRBD1, is unchecked because there is no DNA. The length of the CDR3 is 16 residues. Germline V gives CDR1 SGHAT, CDR2 FQNNGV. This chain's CDR3 is CASTFKAGGIGNTIYF.

The J gene is TRBJ2-5, the V gene TRBV24-1; TCRdb reports TRBD1, a call that lacks DNA to check it against. This CDR3 has 14 amino acids. CDR1 is KGHDR, CDR2 SFDVKD, per germline. The CDR3 sequence is CATSDRDSQETQYF.

Here the CDR3 reads CSLRNRGQGTQYF. The chain is built from TRBV29-1 and TRBJ2-5; no DNA is available, so the TRBD1 call from TCRdb remains unchecked. The length of the CDR3 is 13 residues. The germline CDR1 and CDR2 sequences are SQVTM and ANQGSEA.

The chain has TRBV12-3 or TRBV12-4 and TRBJ1-3. The CDR3 runs 16 residues. CDR3 in amino acids: CASSSGGRRSGNTIYF.

The J gene is TRBJ2-1, the V gene TRBV14; TCRdb's D call, TRBD2, is unchecked because there is no DNA. The CDR3 spans 17 residues. Per germline, CDR1 SGHDN and CDR2 FVKESK. CDR3 sequence reads: CASSQGWSGRDNNEQFF.

The chain carries TRBV5-1 and TRBJ1-1; the TCRdb call, TRBD1, lacks DNA for checking. CDR1 is SGHRS and CDR2 is YFSETQ in the germline V gene. This CDR3 region has 14 residues. Here the CDR3 reads CASSEGQYSTEAFF.

The chain recombines TRBV6-1 with TRBJ2-5; the D call of TRBD1 rests on TCRdb alone, since no DNA is present to check it. CDR1 and CDR2 from the germline V gene are MNHNS and SASEGT. The CDR3 runs to 14 residues. The CDR3 loop is CASSQTDTKETQYF.

The CDR3 spells CSVERGLAGYNEQFF. V gene TRBV29-1 combines with J gene TRBJ2-1; no DNA is available, so the TRBD2 call from TCRdb remains unchecked. This CDR3 comprises 15 residues. The germline V gene encodes CDR1 SQVTM and CDR2 ANQGSEA.

The chain's CDR3 is CATSIPSSRVGGANVLTF. This sequence joins TRBV15 and TRBJ2-6; lacking DNA, the TRBD1 call made by TCRdb goes unchecked. Germline V gene lookup returns CDR1 LNHNV and CDR2 YYDKDF (reference sequence). The CDR3 covers 18 residues.

This chain uses TRBV20-1 with TRBJ2-7. Germline V CDR1 and CDR2: DFQATT, SNEGSKA (reference sequence). The CDR3 loop spans 12 amino acids. This chain's CDR3 is CSASLRVAEQYF.

V gene TRBV25-1 combines with J gene TRBJ2-1; TCRdb's assignment of TRBD2 cannot be checked, as there is no DNA. Per germline, CDR1 MGHDK and CDR2 SYGVNS. The CDR3 spans 15 residues. CDR3 amino acids: CASSELGLANNEQFF.

The rearrangement uses TRBV20-1 and TRBJ2-2; TCRdb proposes TRBD1, but this gene call is untestable without DNA. Germline lookup yields CDR1 DFQATT and CDR2 SNEGSKA (reference sequence). The CDR3 contains 13 residues. The CDR3 spells CSASRTAPGELFF.